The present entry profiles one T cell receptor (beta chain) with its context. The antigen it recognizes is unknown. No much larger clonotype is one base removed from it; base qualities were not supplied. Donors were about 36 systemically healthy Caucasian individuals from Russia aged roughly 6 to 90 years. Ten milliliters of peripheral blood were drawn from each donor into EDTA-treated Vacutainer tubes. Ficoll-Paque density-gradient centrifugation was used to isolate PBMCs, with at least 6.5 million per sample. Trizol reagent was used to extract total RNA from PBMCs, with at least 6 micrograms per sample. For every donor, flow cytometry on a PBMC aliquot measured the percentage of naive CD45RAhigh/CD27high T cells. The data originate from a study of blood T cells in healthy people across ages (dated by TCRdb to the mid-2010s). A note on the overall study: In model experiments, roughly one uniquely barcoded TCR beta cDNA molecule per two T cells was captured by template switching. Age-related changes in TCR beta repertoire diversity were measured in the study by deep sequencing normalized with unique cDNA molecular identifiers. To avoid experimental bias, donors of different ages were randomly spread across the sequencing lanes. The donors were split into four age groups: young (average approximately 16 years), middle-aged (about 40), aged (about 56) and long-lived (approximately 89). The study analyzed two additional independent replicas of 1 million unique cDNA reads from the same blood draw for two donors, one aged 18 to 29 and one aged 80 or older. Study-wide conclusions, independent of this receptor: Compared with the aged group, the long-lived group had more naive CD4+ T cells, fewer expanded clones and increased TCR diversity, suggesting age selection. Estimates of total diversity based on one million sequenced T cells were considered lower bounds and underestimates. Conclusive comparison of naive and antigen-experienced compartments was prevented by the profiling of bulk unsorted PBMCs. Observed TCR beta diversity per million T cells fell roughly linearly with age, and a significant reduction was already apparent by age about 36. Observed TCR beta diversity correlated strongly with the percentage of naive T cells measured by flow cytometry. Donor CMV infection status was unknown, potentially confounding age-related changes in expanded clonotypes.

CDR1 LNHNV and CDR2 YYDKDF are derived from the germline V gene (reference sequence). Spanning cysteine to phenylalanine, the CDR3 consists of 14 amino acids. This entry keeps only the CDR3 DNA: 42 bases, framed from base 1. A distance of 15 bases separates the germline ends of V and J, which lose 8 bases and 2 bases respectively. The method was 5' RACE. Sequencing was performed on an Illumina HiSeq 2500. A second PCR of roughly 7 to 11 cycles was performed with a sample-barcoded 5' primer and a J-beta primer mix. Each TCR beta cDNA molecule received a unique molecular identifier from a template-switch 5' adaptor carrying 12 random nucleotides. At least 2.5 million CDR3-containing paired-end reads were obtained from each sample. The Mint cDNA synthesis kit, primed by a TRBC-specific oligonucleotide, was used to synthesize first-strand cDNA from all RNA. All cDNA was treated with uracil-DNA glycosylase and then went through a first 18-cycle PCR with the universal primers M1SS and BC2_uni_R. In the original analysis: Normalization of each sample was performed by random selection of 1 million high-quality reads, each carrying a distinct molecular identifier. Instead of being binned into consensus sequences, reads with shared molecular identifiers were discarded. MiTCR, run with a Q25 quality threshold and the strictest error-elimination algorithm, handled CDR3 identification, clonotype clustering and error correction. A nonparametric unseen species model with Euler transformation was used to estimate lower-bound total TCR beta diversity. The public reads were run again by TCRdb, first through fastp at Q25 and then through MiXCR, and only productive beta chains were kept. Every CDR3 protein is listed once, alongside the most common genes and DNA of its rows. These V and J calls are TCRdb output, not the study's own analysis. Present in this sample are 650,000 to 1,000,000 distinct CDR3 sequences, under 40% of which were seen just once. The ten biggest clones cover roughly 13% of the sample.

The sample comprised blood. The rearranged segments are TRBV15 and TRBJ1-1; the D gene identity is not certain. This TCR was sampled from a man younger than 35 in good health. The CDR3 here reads CATAHPGSNTEAFF. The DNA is TGTGCCACCGCGCATCCCGGGTCAAACACTGAAGCTTTCTTT.